Listed below are T cell receptor beta chains from one sample, sequenced in a study of T cell responses to AZD1222 COVID-19 vaccine. Repertoires were generated with immunoSEQ multiplex PCR, while TCRdb's copy carries only in-frame clones and drops some. The table records 80,000 or so clones, approximately 90% of them present only once. The sequencing used peripheral blood, collected on day 0 of AZD1222 vaccination. All receptors derive from an adult in good health. Both conserved end residues are part of each CDR3. Fields, in order: D gene, clone size, J gene, V gene, CDR3 DNA, CDR3 protein. A D gene is named only where the DNA matches it firmly. Not all rows give a size; the values are once, few, many and, for expanded clones, a class.

>TRBD1|NA|TRBJ2-3|TRBV7-3
TGTGCCAGCAGCTCACCGACAGGGGGCGGCCCAGATACGCAGTATTTT
CASSSPTGGGPDTQYF
>NA|NA|TRBJ1-4|TRBV7-6
TGTGCCAGCAGCTTAGCAGCCAGGGAGGGCGAAAAACTGTTTTTT
CASSLAAREGEKLFF
>TRBD1|NA|TRBJ1-6|TRBV2
TGTGCCAGCAGACCCCAGGGGGATAATTCACCCCTCCACTTT
CASRPQGDNSPLHF
>NA|NA|TRBJ2-7|TRBV28
TGTGCCACCACACAGGGTATGGCCTACGAGCAGTACTTC
CATTQGMAYEQYF
>NA|NA|TRBJ1-2|TRBV27
TGTGCCAGCAGTTTGACCGGGGGGCCGATCTATGGCTACACCTTC
CASSLTGGPIYGYTF
>NA|NA|TRBJ2-2|TRBV23-1
TGCGCCAGCAGTCGAATCGGACAGTTAAACACCGGGGAGCTGTTTTTT
CASSRIGQLNTGELFF
>TRBD1|once|TRBJ1-5|TRBV19
TGTGCCAGTTCTGGGACAGCCCCCATTACCCAGCATTTT
CASSGTAPITQHF
>TRBD1|NA|TRBJ1-5|TRBV2
TGTGCCAGCACCGGGACAGGGAAACAAAATCAGCCCCAGCATTTT
CASTGTGKQNQPQHF
>NA|NA|TRBJ2-7|TRBV7-6
TGTGCCAGCAGCTTAGTTTCCGGGACCCCACTCGAGCAGTACTTC
CASSLVSGTPLEQYF
>NA|NA|TRBJ2-7|TRBV7-9
TGTGCCAGCAGCTTAGCGCTTCAGGGAAGAACCTACGAGCAGTACTTC
CASSLALQGRTYEQYF
>NA|NA|TRBJ2-5|TRBV24-1
TGTGCCACCAGTGATGCCCTATACCAGACCCAGTACTTC
CATSDALYQTQYF
>TRBD1|NA|TRBJ1-1|TRBV7-2
TGTGCCAGCAGCTACGACAGGGGAGAAAACACTGAAGCTTTCTTT
CASSYDRGENTEAFF
>NA|NA|TRBJ1-1|TRBV11-2
TGTGCCAGCAGCTTAGGACACAACACTGAAGCTTTCTTT
CASSLGHNTEAFF
>TRBD1|NA|TRBJ1-1|TRBV6-5
TGTGCCAGCAGTCGTCGGACAGGGGGCCTTGAAGCTTTCTTT
CASSRRTGGLEAFF
>TRBD2|NA|TRBJ2-1|TRBV5-4
TGTGCCAGCAGCACCCTAGCGGGGGGGAACAATGAGCAGTTCTTC
CASSTLAGGNNEQFF
>TRBD1|NA|TRBJ1-6|TRBV6-6
TGTGCCAGCAGTTACGGGGACAGGGGTTCACCCCTCCACTTT
CASSYGDRGSPLHF
>NA|NA|TRBJ1-1|TRBV7-8
TGTGCCAGCAGCTGGATGATTGGGGGATACACTGAAGCTTTCTTT
CASSWMIGGYTEAFF
>NA|NA|TRBJ2-7|TRBV6-5
TGTGCCAGTGGAACTGTTTTGGAGCAGTACTTC
CASGTVLEQYF
>TRBD1|NA|TRBJ1-4|TRBV10-2
TGCGCCAGCTGCAGGGGGATTGCTGAAAAACTGTTTTTT
CASCRGIAEKLFF
>NA|NA|TRBJ2-4|TRBV5-5
TGTGCCAGCAGCTCCCTTAGGGGGGGGCTTACCAAAAACATTCAGTACTTC
CASSSLRGGLTKNIQYF
>TRBD2|NA|TRBJ2-7|TRBV3-1/TRBV3-2
TGTGCCAGCAGCCAACCTAGCGGGGGCCTCTACGAGCAGTACTTC
CASSQPSGGLYEQYF
>NA|NA|TRBJ2-7|TRBV21-1
TGTGCCAGCAGCAAACAGGGGTCCTACGAGCAGTACTTC
CASSKQGSYEQYF
>NA|NA|TRBJ2-3|TRBV5-6
TGTGCCAGCAGCTCGACGGGGGACGGTGCAGATACGCAGTATTTT
CASSSTGDGADTQYF
>TRBD1|NA|TRBJ1-1|TRBV5-1
TGCGCCAGCAGCGGCTGGGGAACCGACAGGGGGAAGGCGGACACTGAAGCTTTCTTT
CASSGWGTDRGKADTEAFF
>NA|NA|TRBJ1-4|TRBV7-9
TGTGCCAGCAGCCACCGGGGATTTGGTGAAAAACTGTTTTTT
CASSHRGFGEKLFF
>NA|NA|TRBJ1-3|TRBV7-9
TGTGCCAGCAGCGAATCAAGTTTGGGCCCTGGAAACACCATATATTTT
CASSESSLGPGNTIYF
>TRBD1|medium-sized|TRBJ1-1|TRBV9
TGTGCCAGCAGCGTTACGGGACAGGGGGCTGGTGAAGCTTTCTTT
CASSVTGQGAGEAFF
>NA|NA|TRBJ1-3|TRBV29-1
TGCAGCGTTGAAGGCGGAAACACCATATATTTT
CSVEGGNTIYF
>NA|NA|TRBJ1-5|TRBV5-5
TGTGCCAGCAGCTTGGGGCAGCATAGCAATCAGCCCCAGCATTTT
CASSLGQHSNQPQHF
>TRBD1|NA|TRBJ1-5|TRBV7-6
TGTGCCAGCATCAAAGAGGGGGCAAGCAATCAGCCCCAGCATTTT
CASIKEGASNQPQHF
>TRBD1|once|TRBJ2-5|TRBV9
TGTGCCAGCAGCGCCAGGGGGTACCAAGAGACCCAGTACTTC
CASSARGYQETQYF
>NA|NA|TRBJ1-3|TRBV7-9
TGTGCCAGCAGCTTAGGCGGCTCCCGCTCTGGAAACACCATATATTTT
CASSLGGSRSGNTIYF
>NA|few|TRBJ1-1|TRBV4-1
TGCGCCAGCAGCCAAGCAGGGGCTATCAGCTACACTGAAGCTTTCTTT
CASSQAGAISYTEAFF
>NA|NA|TRBJ1-3|TRBV6-5
TGTGCCAGCGGGCTAGGCCTCTCTGGAAACACCATATATTTT
CASGLGLSGNTIYF
>TRBD2|NA|TRBJ2-1|TRBV10-3
TGTGCCATCAGTGGGGGGACTAGCGGCTACAATGAGCAGTTCTTC
CAISGGTSGYNEQFF
>NA|NA|TRBJ1-5|TRBV28
TGTGCCAGCAGTTTATGGGGGTCTACTCACCATCAGCCCCAGCATTTT
CASSLWGSTHHQPQHF
>NA|once|TRBJ2-7|TRBV18
TGTGCCAGCTCACCCCCGTCGCAGTCCTACGAGCAGTACTTC
CASSPPSQSYEQYF
>NA|NA|TRBJ1-1|TRBV5-1
TGCGCCAGCAGGCTCGCAGGGGAGAATACAGCTTTCTTT
CASRLAGENTAFF
>NA|NA|TRBJ2-7|TRBV28
TGTGCCAGCAGTTTACGTGGTACAAGCTCCTACGAGCAGTACTTC
CASSLRGTSSYEQYF
>TRBD2|NA|TRBJ2-3|TRBV10-1
TGCGCCAGCAGTGTCGCCGGGCGGGGGGGCGGTACGCAGTATTTT
CASSVAGRGGGTQYF
>NA|NA|TRBJ1-1|TRBV9
TGTGCCAGCAGCGTAGAATGGGACACTGAAGCTTTCTTT
CASSVEWDTEAFF
>NA|NA|TRBJ1-3|TRBV7-2
TGTGCCAGCAGCCTAAGACAGTTTGGAAACACCATATATTTT
CASSLRQFGNTIYF
>TRBD1|NA|TRBJ1-2|TRBV25-1
TGTGCCAGCACCGAAAGTGGACAGGGGCATGGCTACACCTTC
CASTESGQGHGYTF
>NA|NA|TRBJ2-1|TRBV3-1/TRBV3-2
TGTGCCAGCAGCCGATTGAGCTCCTACAATGAGCAGTTCTTC
CASSRLSSYNEQFF
>NA|NA|TRBJ1-6|TRBV19
TGTGCCAGTAGGGGGGACACCCTCGATAATTCACCCCTCCACTTT
CASRGDTLDNSPLHF
>TRBD1|NA|TRBJ1-4|TRBV12-3/TRBV12-4
TGTGCCAGCTCTGACAGGGGGGATGAAAAACTGTTTTTT
CASSDRGDEKLFF